This TCR beta chain was retrieved from a study of T cell clonotyping in hematopoietic cell transplantation. Study-wide results and caveats: No sorting was done, leaving CD4 and CD8 contributions mixed. Graft donor and pretransplant recipient Inverse Simpson Index values predicted broader posttransplant TCR diversity.

On this clone: What it recognizes is unknown.

The V end was cut by 1 base, the J end by 6 bases, with 10 bases between. The CDR3 spans 14 residues. Produced via immunoSEQ multiplex PCR; TCRdb's table is partial and in-frame only. This table holds roughly 2,300 clones, 89% found once. Specimen: peripheral blood mononuclear cells. This receptor was identified in a middle-aged man in good health. Some clones in this sample may be carry-over from other donors' samples. The V and J genes are TRBV5-3 and TRBJ1-4; D is undetermined. TRBV5-3 is assigned to the ORF class and has an uncertain function. CDR3 coding DNA: TGTGCCAGAAGCTTGAACGGGTGGTATGAAAAACTGTTTTTT. Amino acid sequence: CARSLNGWYEKLFF.